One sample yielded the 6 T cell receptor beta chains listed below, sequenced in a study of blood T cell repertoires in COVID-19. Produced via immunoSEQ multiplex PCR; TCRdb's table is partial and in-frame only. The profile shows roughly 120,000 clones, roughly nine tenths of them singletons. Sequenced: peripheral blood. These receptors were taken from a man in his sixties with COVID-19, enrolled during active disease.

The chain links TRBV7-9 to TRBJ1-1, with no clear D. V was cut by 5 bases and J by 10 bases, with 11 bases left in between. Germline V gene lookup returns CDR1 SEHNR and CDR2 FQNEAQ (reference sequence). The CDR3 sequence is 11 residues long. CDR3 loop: CASSPASLAFF. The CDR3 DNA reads TGTGCCAGCAGCCCCGCGTCTTTAGCTTTCTTT.

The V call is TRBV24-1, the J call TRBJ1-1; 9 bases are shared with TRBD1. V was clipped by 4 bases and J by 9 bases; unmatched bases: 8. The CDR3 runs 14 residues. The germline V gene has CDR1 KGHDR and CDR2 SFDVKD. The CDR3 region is CATSDSGQGHKAFF. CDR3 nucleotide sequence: TGTGCCACCAGTGACTCGGGACAGGGACATAAAGCTTTCTTT.

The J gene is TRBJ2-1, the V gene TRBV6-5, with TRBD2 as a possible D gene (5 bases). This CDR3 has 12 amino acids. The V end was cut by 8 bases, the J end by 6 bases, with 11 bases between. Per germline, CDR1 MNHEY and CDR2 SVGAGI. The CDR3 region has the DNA TGTGCCAGCTCCCTAGGAGGCAATGAGCAGTTCTTC. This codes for CASSLGGNEQFF.

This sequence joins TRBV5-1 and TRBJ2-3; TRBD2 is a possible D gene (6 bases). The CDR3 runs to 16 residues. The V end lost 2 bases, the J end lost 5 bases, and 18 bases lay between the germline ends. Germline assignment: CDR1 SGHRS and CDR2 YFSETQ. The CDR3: CASSFGAGMEGDTQYF. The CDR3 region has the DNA TGCGCCAGCAGCTTTGGGGCCGGGATGGAGGGAGATACGCAGTATTTT. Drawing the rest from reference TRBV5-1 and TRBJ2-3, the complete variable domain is KAGVTQTPRYLIKTRGQQVTLSCSPISGHRSVSWYQQTPGQGLQFLFEYFSETQRNKGNFPGRFSGRQFSNSRSEMNVSTLELGDSALYLCASSFGAGMEGDTQYFGPGTRLTVL.

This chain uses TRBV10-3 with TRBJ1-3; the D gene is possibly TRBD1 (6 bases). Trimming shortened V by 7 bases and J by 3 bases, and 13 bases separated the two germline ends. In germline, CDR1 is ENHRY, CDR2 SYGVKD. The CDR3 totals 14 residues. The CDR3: CAITLDSGGNTIYF. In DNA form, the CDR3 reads TGTGCCATCACCCTGGACAGTGGTGGAAACACCATATATTTT.

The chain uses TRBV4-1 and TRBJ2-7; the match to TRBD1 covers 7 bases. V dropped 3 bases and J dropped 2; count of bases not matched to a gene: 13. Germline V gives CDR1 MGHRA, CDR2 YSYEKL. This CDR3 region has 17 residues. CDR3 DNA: TGCGCCAGCAGCCAGGAACTTACAGGGGATGTCCCCTACGAGCAGTACTTC. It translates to CASSQELTGDVPYEQYF.